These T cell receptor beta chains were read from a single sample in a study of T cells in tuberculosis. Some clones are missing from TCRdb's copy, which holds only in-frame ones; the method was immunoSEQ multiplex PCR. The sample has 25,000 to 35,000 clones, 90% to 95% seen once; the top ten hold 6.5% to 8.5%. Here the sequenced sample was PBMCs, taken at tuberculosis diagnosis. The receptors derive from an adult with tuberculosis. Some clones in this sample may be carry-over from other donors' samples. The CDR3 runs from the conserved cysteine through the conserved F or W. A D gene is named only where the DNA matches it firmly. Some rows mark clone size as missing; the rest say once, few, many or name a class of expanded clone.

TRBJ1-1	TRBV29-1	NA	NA	CSVELGGLNTEAFF	TGCAGCGTTGAATTAGGGGGACTGAACACTGAAGCTTTCTTT
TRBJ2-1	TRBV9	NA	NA	CASSATAGHEQFF	TGTGCCAGCAGCGCGACTGCTGGCCATGAGCAGTTCTTC
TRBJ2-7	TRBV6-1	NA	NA	CASNPRGVVYEQYF	TGTGCCAGCAACCCACGAGGAGTGGTCTACGAGCAGTACTTC
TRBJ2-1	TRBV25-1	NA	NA	CAISSGNEQFF	TGTGCAATTAGCAGCGGCAATGAGCAGTTCTTC
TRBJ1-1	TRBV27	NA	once	CASSFWGQNTEAFF	TGTGCCAGCAGTTTCTGGGGACAGAACACTGAAGCTTTCTTT
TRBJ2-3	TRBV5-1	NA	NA	CASSLDGLTTDTQYF	TGCGCCAGCAGCTTGGATGGACTCACCACAGATACGCAGTATTTT
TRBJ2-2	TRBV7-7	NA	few	CASSFAATGDGELFF	TGTGCCAGCAGCTTCGCCGCCACGGGGGACGGGGAGCTGTTTTTT
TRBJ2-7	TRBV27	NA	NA	CASRTMDSRNEQYF	TGTGCCAGCAGGACGATGGACAGCCGGAACGAGCAGTACTTC
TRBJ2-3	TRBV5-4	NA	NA	CASSLAGIVDTQYF	TGTGCCAGCAGCTTGGCGGGGATTGTCGATACGCAGTATTTT
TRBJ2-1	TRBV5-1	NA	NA	CASTSGLAYNEQFF	TGCGCCAGCACTTCCGGACTCGCCTACAATGAGCAGTTCTTC
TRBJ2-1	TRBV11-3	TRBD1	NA	CASSLGQGLTYNEQFF	TGTGCCAGCAGCTTAGGACAGGGGTTAACCTACAATGAGCAGTTCTTC
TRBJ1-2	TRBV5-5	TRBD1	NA	CASTTYDRDGYTF	TGTGCCAGCACCACTTACGACAGGGACGGCTACACCTTC
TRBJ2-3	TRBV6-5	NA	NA	CASSLTSTDTQYF	TGTGCCAGCAGTTTGACTAGCACAGATACGCAGTATTTT
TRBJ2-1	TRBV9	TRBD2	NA	CASSVDQAGGPRNEQFF	TGTGCCAGCAGCGTAGACCAAGCGGGGGGGCCCCGGAATGAGCAGTTCTTC
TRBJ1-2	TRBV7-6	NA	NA	CASSMGGNGYTF	TGTGCCAGCAGCATGGGGGGGAATGGCTACACCTTC
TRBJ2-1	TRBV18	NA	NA	CASSPPVRQPYNEQFF	TGTGCCAGCTCACCACCGGTGCGACAGCCCTACAATGAGCAGTTCTTC
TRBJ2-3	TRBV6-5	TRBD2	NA	CASSPSGGGADTQYF	TGTGCCAGCAGTCCCTCGGGGGGTGGCGCAGATACGCAGTATTTT
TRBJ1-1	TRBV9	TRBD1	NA	CASSPSDRVVDTEAFF	TGTGCCAGCAGCCCCTCCGACAGGGTTGTGGACACTGAAGCTTTCTTT
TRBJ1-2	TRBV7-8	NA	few	CASSLGVDGYTF	TGTGCCAGCAGCTTAGGAGTCGATGGCTACACCTTC
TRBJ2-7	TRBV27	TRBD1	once	CASNPGQTPYEQYF	TGTGCCAGCAATCCGGGACAGACTCCCTACGAGCAGTACTTC
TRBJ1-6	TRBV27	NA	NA	CASSLGSPGGEYNSPLHF	TGTGCCAGCAGTTTAGGTTCCCCGGGGGGTGAATATAATTCACCCCTCCACTTT
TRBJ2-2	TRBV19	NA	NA	CASSTTGNTGELFF	TGTGCCAGTAGTACAACAGGAAACACCGGGGAGCTGTTTTTT
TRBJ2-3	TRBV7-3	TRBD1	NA	CASSEGGQGSDTQYF	TGTGCCAGCAGCGAGGGGGGACAGGGGTCAGATACGCAGTATTTT
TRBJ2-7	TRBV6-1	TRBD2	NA	CASSVSVTSGGYEQYF	TGTGCCAGCAGTGTGTCGGTAACTAGCGGGGGCTACGAGCAGTACTTC
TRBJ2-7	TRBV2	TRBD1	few	CASGQGGYEQYF	TGTGCCAGTGGACAGGGCGGGTACGAGCAGTACTTC
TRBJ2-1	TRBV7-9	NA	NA	CASSLAGTYNEQFF	TGTGCCAGCAGCTTGGCCGGGACCTACAATGAGCAGTTCTTC
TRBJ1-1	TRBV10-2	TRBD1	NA	CASSEGTQGGNTEAFF	TGCGCCAGCAGTGAGGGGACCCAGGGGGGGAACACTGAAGCTTTCTTT
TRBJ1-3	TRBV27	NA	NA	CASSLSPRNTIYF	TGTGCCAGCAGTTTATCCCCTAGAAACACCATATATTTT
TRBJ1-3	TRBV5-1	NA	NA	CASSLVQGYSGNTIYF	TGCGCCAGCAGCTTGGTACAGGGTTACTCTGGAAACACCATATATTTT
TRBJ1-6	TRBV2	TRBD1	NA	CASSVQEQGDSPLHF	TGTGCCAGCAGTGTCCAGGAGCAGGGGGATTCACCCCTCCACTTT
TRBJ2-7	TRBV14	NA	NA	CASSQARGLKTYEQYF	TGTGCCAGCAGCCAAGCTAGAGGACTGAAGACCTACGAGCAGTACTTC
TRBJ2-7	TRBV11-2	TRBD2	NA	CASSPRGLGTYEQYF	TGTGCCAGCAGCCCGCGTGGACTAGGAACCTACGAGCAGTACTTC
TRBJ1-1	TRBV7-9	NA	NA	CASSLGLQGNTEAFF	TGTGCCAGCAGCTTAGGGCTGCAGGGGAACACTGAAGCTTTCTTT
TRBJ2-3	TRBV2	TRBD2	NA	CASRKLAGSTDTQYF	TGTGCCAGCAGAAAACTAGCGGGGAGCACAGATACGCAGTATTTT
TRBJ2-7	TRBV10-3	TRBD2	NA	CAISESRVAGTYEQYF	TGTGCCATCAGTGAGTCGAGGGTAGCGGGGACCTACGAGCAGTACTTC
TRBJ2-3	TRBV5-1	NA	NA	CASSVGTASTDTQYF	TGCGCCAGCAGCGTGGGCACAGCTAGCACAGATACGCAGTATTTT
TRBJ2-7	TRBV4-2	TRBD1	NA	CASKGTGRTYEQYF	TGTGCCAGCAAAGGGACAGGGAGAACCTACGAGCAGTACTTC
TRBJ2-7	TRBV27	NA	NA	CASSRILASVLYEQYF	TGTGCCAGCAGCCGTATCTTGGCTAGCGTCCTCTACGAGCAGTACTTC
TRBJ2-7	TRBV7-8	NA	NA	CASKARGLLDEQYF	TGTGCCAGCAAAGCCAGGGGCTTGCTAGACGAGCAGTACTTC
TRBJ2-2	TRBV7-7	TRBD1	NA	CASTPVRGQGFGELFF	TGTGCCAGCACCCCCGTGCGGGGACAGGGGTTCGGGGAGCTGTTTTTT
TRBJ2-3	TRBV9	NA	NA	CASSAPQGLDTQYF	TGTGCCAGCAGCGCTCCCCAGGGGTTGGATACGCAGTATTTT
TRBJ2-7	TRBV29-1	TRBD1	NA	CSAETRGPEEQYF	TGCAGCGCAGAAACCAGGGGGCCGGAAGAGCAGTACTTC
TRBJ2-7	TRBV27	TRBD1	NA	CASSPDTQGDYEQYF	TGTGCCAGCAGTCCTGATACACAGGGGGACTACGAGCAGTACTTC
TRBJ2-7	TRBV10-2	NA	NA	CASSVGALYDEQYF	TGCGCCAGCAGTGTAGGGGCCCTCTACGACGAGCAGTACTTC
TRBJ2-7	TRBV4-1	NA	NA	CASSQPPPATGEQYF	TGCGCCAGCAGCCAACCCCCCCCGGCAACGGGGGAGCAGTACTTC
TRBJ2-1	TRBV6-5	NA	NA	CASSYSRLYNEQFF	TGTGCCAGCAGTTACTCCCGTCTATACAATGAGCAGTTCTTC
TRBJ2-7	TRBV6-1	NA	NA	CATRQASSYEQYF	TGTGCCACGAGACAGGCCAGCTCCTACGAGCAGTACTTC
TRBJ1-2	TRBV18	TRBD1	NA	CASSFRLTGGEGYTF	TGTGCCAGCTCCTTTCGCCTGACAGGGGGAGAGGGCTACACCTTC
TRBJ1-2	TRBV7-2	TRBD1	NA	CASSLAPGQISYGYTF	TGTGCCAGCAGCTTAGCTCCGGGACAGATCTCCTATGGCTACACCTTC
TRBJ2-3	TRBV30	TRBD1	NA	CAWSSRQGYTDTQYF	TGTGCCTGGAGTTCCCGACAGGGCTACACAGATACGCAGTATTTT